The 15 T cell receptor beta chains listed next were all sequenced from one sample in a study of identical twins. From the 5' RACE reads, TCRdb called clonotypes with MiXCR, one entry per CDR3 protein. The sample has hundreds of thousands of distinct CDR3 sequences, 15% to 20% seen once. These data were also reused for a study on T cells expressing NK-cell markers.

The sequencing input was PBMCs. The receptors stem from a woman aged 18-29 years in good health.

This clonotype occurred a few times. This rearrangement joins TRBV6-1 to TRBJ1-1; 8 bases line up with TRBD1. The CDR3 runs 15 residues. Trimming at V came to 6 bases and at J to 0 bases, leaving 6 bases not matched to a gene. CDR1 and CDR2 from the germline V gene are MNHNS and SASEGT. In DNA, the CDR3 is TGTGCCAGCAGCCGTGGGACAGGAATGAACACTGAAGCTTTCTTT. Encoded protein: CASSRGTGMNTEAFF.

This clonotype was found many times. CDR3 residues: CASSLGPITDTQYF. The DNA for the CDR3 is TGTGCCAGCAGCTTAGGACCCATCACAGATACGCAGTATTTT. The rearrangement uses TRBV7-9 and TRBJ2-3; D not resolved. Germline-derived CDR1 and CDR2 are SEHNR and FQNEAQ (reference sequence). V was trimmed by 1 base and J by 2 bases, leaving 7 bases between them. CDR3 length equals 14 residues.

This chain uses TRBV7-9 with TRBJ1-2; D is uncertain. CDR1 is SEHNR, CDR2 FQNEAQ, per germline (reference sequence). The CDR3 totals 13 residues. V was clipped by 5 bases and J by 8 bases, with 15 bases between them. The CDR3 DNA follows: TGTGCCAGCAGCGAACGGTCCGGCGGGGGCTACACCTTC. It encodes CASSERSGGGYTF.

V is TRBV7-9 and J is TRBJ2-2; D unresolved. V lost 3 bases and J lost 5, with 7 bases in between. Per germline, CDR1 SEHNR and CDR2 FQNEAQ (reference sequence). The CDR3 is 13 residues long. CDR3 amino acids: CASSFGETGELFF. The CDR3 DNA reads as TGTGCCAGCAGCTTTGGGGAAACCGGGGAGCTGTTTTTT.

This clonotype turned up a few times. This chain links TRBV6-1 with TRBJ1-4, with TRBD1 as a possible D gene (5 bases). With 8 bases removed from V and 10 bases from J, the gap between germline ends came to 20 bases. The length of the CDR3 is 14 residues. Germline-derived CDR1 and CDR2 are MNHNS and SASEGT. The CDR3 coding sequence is TGTGCCAGCCGTCCCGGGACGGTGATTCCAAAACTGTTTTTT. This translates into CASRPGTVIPKLFF.

The CDR3 loop reads CSVLWDRGNSSYEQYF. The CDR3 nucleotides are TGCAGCGTTTTATGGGACAGGGGGAATTCCTCCTACGAGCAGTACTTC. This chain uses TRBV29-1 with TRBJ2-7, with 11 bases fitting TRBD1. Germline V gene data show CDR1 as SQVTM and CDR2 as ANQGSEA. This CDR3 contains 16 residues. V dropped 5 bases and J dropped 0; count of bases not matched to a gene: 9.

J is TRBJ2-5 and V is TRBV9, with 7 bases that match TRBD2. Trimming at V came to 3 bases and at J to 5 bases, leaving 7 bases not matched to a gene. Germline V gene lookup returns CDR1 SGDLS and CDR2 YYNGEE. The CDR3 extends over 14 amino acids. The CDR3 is CASSGVAGVETQYF. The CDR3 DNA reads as TGTGCCAGCAGCGGAGTCGCGGGAGTGGAGACCCAGTACTTC. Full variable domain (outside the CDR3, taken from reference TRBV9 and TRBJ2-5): DSGVTQTPKHLITATGQRVTLRCSPRSGDLSVYWYQQSLDQGLQFLIQYYNGEERAKGNILERFSAQQFPDLHSELNLSSLELGDSALYFCASSGVAGVETQYFGPGTRLLVL.

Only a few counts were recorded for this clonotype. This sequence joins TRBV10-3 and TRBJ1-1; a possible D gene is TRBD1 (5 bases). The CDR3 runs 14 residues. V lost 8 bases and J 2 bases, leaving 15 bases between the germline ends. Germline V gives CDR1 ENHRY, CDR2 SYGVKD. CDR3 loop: CAIALGGANTEAFF. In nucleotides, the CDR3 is TGTGCCATCGCGTTAGGCGGGGCCAACACTGAAGCTTTCTTT.

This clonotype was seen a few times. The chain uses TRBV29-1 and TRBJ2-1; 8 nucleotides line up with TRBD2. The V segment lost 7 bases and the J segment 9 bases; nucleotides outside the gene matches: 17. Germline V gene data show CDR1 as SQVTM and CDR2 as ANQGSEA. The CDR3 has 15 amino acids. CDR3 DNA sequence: TGCAGCGCCAACCCCACCCGGGGGGGGTATGGTGAGCAGTTCTTC. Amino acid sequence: CSANPTRGGYGEQFF.

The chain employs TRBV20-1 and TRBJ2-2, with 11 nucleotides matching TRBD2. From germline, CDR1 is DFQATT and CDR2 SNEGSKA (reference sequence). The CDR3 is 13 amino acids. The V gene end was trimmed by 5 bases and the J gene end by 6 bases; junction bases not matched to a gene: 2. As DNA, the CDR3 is TGCAGTGCTGCTAGCGGGAGGTCCGGGGAGCTGTTTTTT. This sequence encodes CSAASGRSGELFF.

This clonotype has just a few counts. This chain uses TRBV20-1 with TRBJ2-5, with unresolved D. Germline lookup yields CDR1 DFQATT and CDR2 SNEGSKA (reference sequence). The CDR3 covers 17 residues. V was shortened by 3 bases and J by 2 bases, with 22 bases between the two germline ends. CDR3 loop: CSASGVGLQTFQETQYF. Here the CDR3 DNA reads TGCAGTGCTAGTGGGGTTGGCCTACAGACCTTTCAAGAGACCCAGTACTTC.

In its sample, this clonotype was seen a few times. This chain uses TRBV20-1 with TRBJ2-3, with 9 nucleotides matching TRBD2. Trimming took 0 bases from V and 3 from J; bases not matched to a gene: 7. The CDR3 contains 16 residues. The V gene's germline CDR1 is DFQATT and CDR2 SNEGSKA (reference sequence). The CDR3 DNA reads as TGCAGTGCTAGAGATATAGCGGGGGCTGGTACAGATACGCAGTATTTT. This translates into CSARDIAGAGTDTQYF.

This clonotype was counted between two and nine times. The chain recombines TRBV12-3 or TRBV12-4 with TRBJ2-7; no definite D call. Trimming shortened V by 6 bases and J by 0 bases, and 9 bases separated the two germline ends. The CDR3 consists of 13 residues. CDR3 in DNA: TGTGCCAGCAGATCATTCGACTCCTACGAGCAGTACTTC. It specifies CASRSFDSYEQYF.

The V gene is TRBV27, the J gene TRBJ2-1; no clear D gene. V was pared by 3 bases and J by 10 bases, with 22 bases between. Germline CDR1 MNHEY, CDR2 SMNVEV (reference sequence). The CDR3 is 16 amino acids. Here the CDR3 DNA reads TGTGCCAGCAGTTTTGTAGGCCCTGTCAGTACTTCCGAGCAGTTCTTC. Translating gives CASSFVGPVSTSEQFF.

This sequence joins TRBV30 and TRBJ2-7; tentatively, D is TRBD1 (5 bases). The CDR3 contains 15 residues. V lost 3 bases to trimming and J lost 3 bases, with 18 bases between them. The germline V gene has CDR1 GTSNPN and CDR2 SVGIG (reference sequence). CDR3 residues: CAWSRSLGARYEQYF. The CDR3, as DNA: TGTGCCTGGAGCCGTAGTCTAGGGGCACGCTACGAGCAGTACTTC.